A single T cell receptor (beta chain) is shown here with its context. The antigen is not known. This sample is drawn from a study of Ad26.COV2.S vaccination and SARS-CoV-2 variants. Treatment meaning: over 15 received Ad26.COV2.S at low or high dose, single or two shots; five or six received placebo; per-sample allocation not given. Samples came from day 63 after the first vaccine or placebo injection. Based in Boston, the donor was an adult of 18-55 years. This CDR3 has 19 residues. The junction had 19 bases not matched to a gene; V was cut back by 4 bases and J by 3 bases. Germline CDR1 is SGHRS and CDR2 is YFSETQ. Study findings and constraints: After vaccination, substantial breadth of spike-specific CD8+ and CD4+ responses was reported. From the TCR breadth and depth analyses, total T cell responses may have been underestimated.

The protocol was immunoSEQ multiplex PCR, while the TCRdb copy is restricted to in-frame clones and leaves out a portion. Of about 350,000 clones in the sample, more than 75% were seen once. The sequence came from a person between 18 and 65 years old who received the Ad26.COV2.S COVID-19 vaccine or a placebo. Sequencing was performed on peripheral blood, taken in a trial of Ad26.COV2.S vaccine versus placebo. The V call is TRBV5-1, the J call TRBJ2-1; 7 nucleotides line up with TRBD1. The CDR3 protein is CASSLRTLDRIGDYNEQFF. The CDR3 DNA reads TGCGCCAGCAGCCTACGAACCTTGGACAGGATAGGGGACTACAATGAGCAGTTCTTC.